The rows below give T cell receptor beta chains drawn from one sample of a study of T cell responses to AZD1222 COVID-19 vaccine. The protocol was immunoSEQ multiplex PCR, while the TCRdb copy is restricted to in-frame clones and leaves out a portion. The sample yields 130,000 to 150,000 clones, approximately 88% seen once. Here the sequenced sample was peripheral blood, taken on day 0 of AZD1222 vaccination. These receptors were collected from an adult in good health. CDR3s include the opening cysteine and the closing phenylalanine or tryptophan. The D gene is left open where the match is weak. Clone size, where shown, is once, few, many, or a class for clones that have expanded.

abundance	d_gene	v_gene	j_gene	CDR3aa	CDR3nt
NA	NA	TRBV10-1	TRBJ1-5	CASSDSGPSNQPQHF	TGCGCCAGCAGCGATTCAGGGCCGTCGAATCAGCCCCAGCATTTT
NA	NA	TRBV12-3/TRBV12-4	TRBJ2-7	CASSFGGTYEQYF	TGTGCCAGCAGTTTTGGCGGAACCTACGAGCAGTACTTC
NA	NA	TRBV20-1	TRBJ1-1	CSAIQVEAFF	TGCAGTGCCATCCAGGTTGAAGCTTTCTTT
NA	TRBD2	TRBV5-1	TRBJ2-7	CASSLAGSSYEQYF	TGCGCCAGCAGCTTAGCGGGGAGCTCCTACGAGCAGTACTTC
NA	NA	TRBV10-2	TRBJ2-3	CASSESRRGKYF	TGCGCCAGCAGTGAGTCGAGACGGGGGAAGTATTTT
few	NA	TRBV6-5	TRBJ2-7	CASRGTYEQYF	TGTGCCAGCAGAGGGACCTACGAGCAGTACTTC
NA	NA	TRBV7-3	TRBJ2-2	CASSRDRGGGELFF	TGTGCCAGCAGCCGGGATAGAGGAGGCGGGGAGCTGTTTTTT
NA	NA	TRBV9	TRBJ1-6	CASSVGPDNSPLHF	TGTGCCAGCAGCGTAGGACCTGATAATTCACCCCTCCACTTT
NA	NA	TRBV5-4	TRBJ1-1	CASSRRQVNTEAFF	TGTGCCAGCAGCAGAAGACAGGTGAACACTGAAGCTTTCTTT
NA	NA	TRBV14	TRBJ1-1	CASSQDLGTMNTEAFF	TGTGCCAGCAGCCAAGATCTAGGCACGATGAACACTGAAGCTTTCTTT
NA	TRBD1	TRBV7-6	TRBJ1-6	CASSLAYRGLDSPLHF	TGTGCCAGCAGCTTAGCGTACAGGGGGCTGGATTCACCCCTCCACTTT
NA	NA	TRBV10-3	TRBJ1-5	CAIGQNNQPQHF	TGTGCCATCGGACAGAATAATCAGCCCCAGCATTTT
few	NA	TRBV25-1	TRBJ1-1	CASSQPGQGNTEAFF	TGTGCCAGCAGTCAGCCCGGCCAGGGGAACACTGAAGCTTTCTTT
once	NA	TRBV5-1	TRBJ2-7	CASSLGGGAPYEQYF	TGCGCCAGCAGCTTGGGTGGAGGGGCCCCCTACGAGCAGTACTTC
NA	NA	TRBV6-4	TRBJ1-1	CASSATQGSAAFF	TGTGCCAGCAGTGCCACCCAGGGATCAGCTGCTTTCTTT
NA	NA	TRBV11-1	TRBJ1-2	CASSLGRAYGYTF	TGTGCCAGCAGCTTGGGCAGGGCCTATGGCTACACCTTC
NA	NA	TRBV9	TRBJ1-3	CASSAGVPISGNTIYF	TGTGCCAGCAGCGCTGGTGTCCCGATCTCTGGAAACACCATATATTTT
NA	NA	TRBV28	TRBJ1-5	CASSPQSGQPAGPQHF	TGTGCCAGCAGCCCCCAATCTGGCCAGCCCGCCGGGCCCCAGCATTTT
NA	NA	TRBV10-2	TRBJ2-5	CASSAQETQYF	TGCGCCAGCAGTGCTCAGGAGACCCAGTACTTC
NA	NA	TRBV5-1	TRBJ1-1	CASSLRYPTEAFF	TGCGCCAGCAGCTTGCGGTATCCCACTGAAGCTTTCTTT
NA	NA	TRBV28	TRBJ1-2	CAIPGPIFGSDYGYTF	TGTGCCATCCCGGGGCCCATTTTCGGCTCTGACTATGGCTACACCTTC
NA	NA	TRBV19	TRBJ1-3	CASFKAGIPFSGNTIYF	TGTGCCAGTTTTAAGGCGGGAATACCGTTCTCTGGAAACACCATATATTTT
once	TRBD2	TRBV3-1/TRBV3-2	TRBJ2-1	CASSLGGLAKNEQFF	TGTGCCAGCAGCCTCGGGGGACTAGCAAAAAATGAGCAGTTCTTC
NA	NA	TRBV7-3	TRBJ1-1	CASSPRTNTEAFF	TGTGCCAGCAGCCCGCGGACAAACACTGAAGCTTTCTTT
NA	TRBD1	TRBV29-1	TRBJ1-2	CSVARDRTNYGYTF	TGCAGCGTGGCCCGGGACAGAACGAACTATGGCTACACCTTC
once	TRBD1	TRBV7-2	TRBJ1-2	CASSSRQGIDYGYTF	TGTGCCAGCAGCTCGCGACAGGGGATCGATTATGGCTACACCTTC
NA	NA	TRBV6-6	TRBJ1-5	CASNYGGSVYNQPQHF	TGTGCCAGCAACTATGGGGGATCGGTCTACAATCAGCCCCAGCATTTT
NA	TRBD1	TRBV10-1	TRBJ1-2	CASSEFNRGDGYTF	TGCGCCAGCAGTGAGTTTAACAGGGGGGATGGCTACACCTTC
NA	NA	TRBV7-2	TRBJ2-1	CASSLGGTYYNEQFF	TGTGCCAGCAGCTTAGGCGGGACATACTACAATGAGCAGTTCTTC
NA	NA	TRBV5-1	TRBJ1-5	CASSLGDGGSQPQHF	TGCGCCAGCAGCTTGGGAGACGGAGGGAGTCAGCCCCAGCATTTT
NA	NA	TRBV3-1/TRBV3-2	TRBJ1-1	CASSQGWEAFF	TGTGCCAGCAGCCAAGGGTGGGAAGCTTTCTTT
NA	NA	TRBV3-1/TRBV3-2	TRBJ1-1	CASSQAPTVNTEAFF	TGTGCCAGCAGCCAAGCACCGACGGTAAACACTGAAGCTTTCTTT
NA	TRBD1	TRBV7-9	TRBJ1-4	CASSPLPLQGDEKLFF	TGTGCCAGCAGCCCACTGCCTCTACAGGGGGATGAAAAACTGTTTTTT
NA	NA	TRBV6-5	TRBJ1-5	CASSYILGQPQHF	TGTGCCAGCAGTTACATCTTGGGACAGCCCCAGCATTTT
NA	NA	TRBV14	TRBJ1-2	CASSQDQVNPYGYTF	TGTGCCAGCAGCCAAGATCAGGTGAATCCCTATGGCTACACCTTC
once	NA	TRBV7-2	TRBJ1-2	CASSPTVAGYTF	TGTGCCAGCAGCCCAACAGTGGCTGGCTACACCTTC
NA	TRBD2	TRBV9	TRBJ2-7	CASSVGGGAIYEQYF	TGTGCCAGCAGCGTAGGCGGGGGGGCGATCTACGAGCAGTACTTC
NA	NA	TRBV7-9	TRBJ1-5	CASSPGGSSNQPQHF	TGTGCCAGCAGCCCTGGGGGGTCGAGCAATCAGCCCCAGCATTTT
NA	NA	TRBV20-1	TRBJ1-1	CSALNTEAFF	TGCAGTGCCCTGAACACTGAAGCTTTCTTT
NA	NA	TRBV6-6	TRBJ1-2	CANRAGYNYGYTF	TGTGCGAATAGGGCAGGTTATAACTATGGCTACACCTTC
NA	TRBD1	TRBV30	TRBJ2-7	CAWSVGTGSYEQYF	TGTGCCTGGAGTGTCGGGACAGGATCCTACGAGCAGTACTTC
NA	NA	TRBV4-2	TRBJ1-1	CASSHGGPQGMNTEAFF	TGTGCCAGCAGCCACGGGGGCCCACAGGGAATGAACACTGAAGCTTTCTTT
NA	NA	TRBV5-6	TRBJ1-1	CASSLDPINTEAFF	TGTGCCAGCAGCTTGGATCCAATAAACACTGAAGCTTTCTTT
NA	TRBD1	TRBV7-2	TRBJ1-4	CASSLVSGGGKLFF	TGTGCCAGCAGCTTAGTGTCAGGGGGCGGAAAACTGTTTTTT
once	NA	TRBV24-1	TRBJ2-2	CATSEQWRGELFF	TGTGCCACCAGTGAGCAGTGGAGGGGGGAGCTGTTTTTT
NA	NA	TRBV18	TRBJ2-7	CASSPPEAGYEQYF	TGTGCCAGCTCACCACCGGAGGCAGGCTACGAGCAGTACTTC
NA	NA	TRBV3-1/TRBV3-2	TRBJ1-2	CASSPGSNNYGYTF	TGTGCCAGCAGCCCTGGCAGCAATAACTATGGCTACACCTTC
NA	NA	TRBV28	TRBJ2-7	CASGLQGTFSSYEQYF	TGTGCCAGCGGACTACAGGGGACCTTCAGCTCCTACGAGCAGTACTTC
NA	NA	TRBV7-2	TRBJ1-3	CASSLRTATSGNTIYF	TGTGCCAGCAGCTTGAGGACAGCTACCTCTGGAAACACCATATATTTT
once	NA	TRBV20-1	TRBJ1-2	CSAEKRYGYTF	TGCAGTGCCGAAAAGCGCTATGGCTACACCTTC
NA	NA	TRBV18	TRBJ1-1	CASSPGLNTEAFF	TGTGCCAGCTCACCGGGACTGAACACTGAAGCTTTCTTT
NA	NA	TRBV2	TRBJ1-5	CASSTPDGGNQPQHF	TGTGCCAGCAGTACGCCGGACGGGGGCAATCAGCCCCAGCATTTT
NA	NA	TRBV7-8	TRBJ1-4	CASSLRSRVNEKLFF	TGTGCCAGCAGCTTGAGGAGCAGGGTTAATGAAAAACTGTTTTTT
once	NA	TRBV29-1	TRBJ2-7	CSVGNSMWSEQYF	TGCAGCGTTGGTAACAGTATGTGGAGCGAGCAGTACTTC
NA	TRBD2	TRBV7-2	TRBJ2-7	CASSSSSGGTYEQYF	TGTGCCAGCAGCTCCTCCAGCGGGGGGACCTACGAGCAGTACTTC